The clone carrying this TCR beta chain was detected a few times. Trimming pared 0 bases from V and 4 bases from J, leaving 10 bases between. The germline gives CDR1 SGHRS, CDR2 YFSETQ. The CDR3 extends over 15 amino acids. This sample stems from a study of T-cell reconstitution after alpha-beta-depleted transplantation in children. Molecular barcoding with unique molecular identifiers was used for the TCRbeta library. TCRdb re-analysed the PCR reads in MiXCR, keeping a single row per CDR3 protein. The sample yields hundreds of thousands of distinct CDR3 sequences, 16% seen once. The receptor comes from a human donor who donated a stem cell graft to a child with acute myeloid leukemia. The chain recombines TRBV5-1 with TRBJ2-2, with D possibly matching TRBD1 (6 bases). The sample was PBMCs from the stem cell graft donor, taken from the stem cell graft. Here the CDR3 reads CASSLGRGLTGELFF. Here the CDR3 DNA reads TGCGCCAGCAGCTTGGGCAGGGGTCTCACCGGGGAGCTGTTTTTT.